One and the same sample provided the 16 T cell receptor beta chains below, sequenced in a study of regulatory T cells in long-lasting Graves disease. Relying on iRepertoire HTBI primers and Arm-PCR of CDR3 regions, the team built TCR beta libraries. Each CDR3 protein is one row after TCRdb ran MiXCR on the multiplex PCR reads. The table shows a few hundred thousand distinct CDR3 sequences, with 22% occurring only once. Time point here: persistent/refractory GD, antithyroid drugs over 5 years with positive TRAb. PBMCs were the source of the RNA used for TCR sequencing. The source material was peripheral blood mononuclear cells (PBMCs), sampled when the disease was refractory, from a patient treated with antithyroid drugs. The source of these receptors is a female donor with Graves disease.

Ten or more counts support this clonotype. The chain recombines TRBV20-1 with TRBJ1-1; perhaps TRBD1 as D (5 bases). V lost 4 bases to trimming and J lost 9 bases, with 15 bases between them. Germline CDR1 is DFQATT and CDR2 is SNEGSKA (reference sequence). The CDR3 consists of 12 residues. The CDR3 here is CSAIPGQSKAFF. The CDR3, as DNA: TGCAGTGCTATCCCAGGGCAGTCTAAAGCTTTCTTT.

This chain connects TRBV29-1 to TRBJ2-7; a weak D match, TRBD1 (6 bases). CDR1 and CDR2 (germline): SQVTM, ANQGSEA. This CDR3 comprises 13 residues. The V end lost 5 bases, the J end lost 0 bases, and 11 bases lay between the germline ends. CDR3 nucleotides: TGCAGCGTTATAAGGGACACCTCCTACGAGCAGTACTTC. It yields the protein CSVIRDTSYEQYF.

The sample holds a few counts of this clonotype. The V call is TRBV6-5, the J call TRBJ2-1, with no clear D. The germline V gene has CDR1 MNHEY and CDR2 SVGAGI. Between the trimmed V and J ends, which lost 2 bases and 9 bases, there was a span of 8 bases. This CDR3 contains 12 residues. The CDR3 DNA sequence: TGTGCCAGCAGTTACCTAGTTGGTGAGCAGTTCTTC. Amino acids: CASSYLVGEQFF.

To note about this clonotype: A single base separates this from a much larger clone, so it may be a read error. In DNA form, the CDR3 reads TGTGCCAGCAGTCCCACCAGCACTGAAGCTTTCTTT. The encoded protein is CASSPTSTEAFF. The rearrangement joins TRBV12-3 or TRBV12-4 to TRBJ1-1; no definite D call. The CDR3 length is 12 residues. The ends were cut back, 5 bases at V and 4 bases at J, with 8 bases in the middle.

The chain links TRBV7-9 to TRBJ2-1, with unresolved D. The CDR3 sequence is 13 residues long. Germline CDR1 reads SEHNR; CDR2 reads FQNEAQ (reference sequence). Trimming removed 0 bases from V and 10 bases from J, with 10 bases in between. The CDR3 here is CASSLAGRREQFF. CDR3 coding DNA: TGTGCCAGCAGCTTAGCGGGCAGGCGGGAGCAGTTCTTC.

The CDR3 DNA reads TGTGCCAGCAGTGATACGGGACACCTGTCGCCGTACGAGCAGTACTTC. Protein: CASSDTGHLSPYEQYF. The rearrangement uses TRBV25-1 and TRBJ2-7; a possible D gene is TRBD1 (6 bases). The CDR3 has 16 residues. CDR1 and CDR2 (germline): MGHDK, SYGVNS. Trimming took 3 bases from V and 4 from J, leaving 19 bases between them.

This clonotype came up many times. This chain joins TRBV7-2 and TRBJ2-7; D not resolved. The CDR3 runs to 14 residues. The germline V gene has CDR1 SGHTA and CDR2 FQGNSA. The V end was cut by 5 bases, the J end by 5 bases, with 16 bases between. CDR3 bases: TGTGCCAGCAGCCCCGGAAGGTCTCGCCACGAGCAGTACTTC. It yields the protein CASSPGRSRHEQYF.

The rearrangement joins TRBV19 to TRBJ1-6, with TRBD1 matching over 7 bases. Germline CDR1 and CDR2: LNHDA and SQIVND (reference sequence). The trim removed 8 bases at V and 6 bases at J, leaving 7 bases unmatched. This CDR3 has 14 amino acids. In nucleotides, the CDR3 is TGTGCCAGTTCTTTTGGGACAGCTAATTCACCCCTCCACTTT. Translated: CASSFGTANSPLHF.

In this sample, this clonotype turned up a few times. This chain joins TRBV7-2 and TRBJ2-5; D possibly uses TRBD1 or TRBD2 (5 bases each). Germline CDR1 SGHTA, CDR2 FQGNSA. Trimming took 5 bases from V and 2 from J, leaving 15 bases between them. The CDR3 consists of 15 residues. CDR3 coding DNA: TGTGCCAGCAGCCCGAACTGGGACGTACAAGAGACCCAGTACTTC. Protein: CASSPNWDVQETQYF.

The chain joins TRBV20-1 to TRBJ2-2; 9 positions agree with TRBD1. The CDR3 contains 14 residues. Germline V gene lookup returns CDR1 DFQATT and CDR2 SNEGSKA (reference sequence). With 0 bases clipped from V and 5 bases from J, the junction kept 1 base outside the gene matches. The DNA of the CDR3 is TGCAGTGCTAGAGAGGGACAGGGAACCGGGGAGCTGTTTTTT. This gives the protein CSAREGQGTGELFF.

This chain links TRBV7-9 with TRBJ2-7; possible D gene TRBD2, 6 bases. This CDR3 comprises 15 residues. V lost 5 bases and J 1 base, leaving 15 bases between the germline ends. Germline V gene data show CDR1 as SEHNR and CDR2 as FQNEAQ (reference sequence). The CDR3 sequence: CASSGRTDSSYEQYF. Written as DNA, the CDR3 is TGTGCCAGCAGCGGGAGGACGGACTCATCCTACGAGCAGTACTTC.

This clonotype was counted ten times or more. This chain joins TRBV2 and TRBJ1-1, with TRBD1 identical over 8 bases. J lost 1 base, V lost 8 bases, and 3 bases had no gene match. Germline CDR1 is SNHLY and CDR2 is FYNNEI. The CDR3 extends over 13 amino acids. Here the CDR3 reads CASAGQGNTEAFF. For the CDR3, the DNA is TGTGCCAGCGCCGGACAGGGGAACACTGAAGCTTTCTTT.

At least ten counts were recorded for this clonotype. This sequence joins TRBV12-3 or TRBV12-4 and TRBJ2-5, with TRBD1 matching over 8 bases. Trimming cost V 5 bases and J 8 bases; bases outside gene matches: 10. CDR3 size: 14 residues. This chain's CDR3 is CASSPDREPLTQYF. CDR3 nucleotide sequence: TGTGCCAGCAGTCCGGACAGGGAACCCCTAACCCAGTACTTC.

This clonotype was recorded many times. The chain recombines TRBV7-2 with TRBJ2-7; a possible D gene is TRBD1 (5 bases). V shed 5 bases and J shed 1 base, with 15 bases lying between them. Germline loops: CDR1 SGHTA, CDR2 FQGNSA. This CDR3 region has 15 residues. The CDR3 is CASSRSRVGSYEQYF. The CDR3 coding sequence is TGTGCCAGCAGCAGGTCCAGGGTTGGGTCCTACGAGCAGTACTTC.

V usage is TRBV13 and J usage is TRBJ2-3; D unclear. Germline CDR1 reads PRHDT; CDR2 reads FYEKMQ (reference sequence). The CDR3 is 15 residues long. Trimming removed 8 bases from V and 4 bases from J, with 19 bases in between. The CDR3 nucleotides read TGTGCCAGCGATAGGGAACAGAACAGAGCAGATACGCAGTATTTT. It specifies CASDREQNRADTQYF.

A word on this clonotype: This could be a read error, since a much larger clone is one nucleotide away. V is TRBV20-1 and J is TRBJ2-5; 9 bases are shared with TRBD2. Per the germline V gene, CDR1 is DFQATT and CDR2 is SNEGSKA (reference sequence). The CDR3 has 14 residues. J gave up 4 bases and V 5 bases, and 8 bases lay outside the gene matches. The CDR3 bases are TGCAGTGCTGGGAGCGGGAGGAGAGGAGAGACCCAGTACTTC. Translating it yields CSAGSGRRGETQYF.